This T cell receptor (beta chain) was captured in a study of blood T cell repertoires in COVID-19. With V trimmed by 2 bases and J by 7 bases, 2 bases remained unmatched. The CDR3 runs 14 residues. Germline CDR1 MNHEY, CDR2 SVGAGI. Sequencing used immunoSEQ multiplex PCR; TCRdb keeps in-frame clones, though not all of them. Among fewer than 300,000 clones, roughly 85% were seen once, and the ten largest hold 10% to 15%. The chain combines TRBV6-5 with TRBJ2-5, with 12 bases identical to TRBD1. The sequenced sample consisted of peripheral blood. This receptor was taken from a human donor in a cohort sampled during active COVID-19. DNA for the CDR3: TGTGCCAGCAGTTACGGGACAGGGGGCGCGACCCAGTACTTC. Protein sequence: CASSYGTGGATQYF.